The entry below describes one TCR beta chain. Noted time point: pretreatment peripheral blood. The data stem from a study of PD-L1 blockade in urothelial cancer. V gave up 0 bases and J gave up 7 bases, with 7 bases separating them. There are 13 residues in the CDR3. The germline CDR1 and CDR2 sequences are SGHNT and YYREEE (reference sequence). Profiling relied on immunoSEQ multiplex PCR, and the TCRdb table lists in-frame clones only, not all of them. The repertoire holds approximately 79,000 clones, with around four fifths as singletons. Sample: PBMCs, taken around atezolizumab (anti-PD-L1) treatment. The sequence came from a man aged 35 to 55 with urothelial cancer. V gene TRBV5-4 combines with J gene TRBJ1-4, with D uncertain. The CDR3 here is CASSLDRVEKLFF. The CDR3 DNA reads TGTGCCAGCAGCTTGGACCGGGTTGAAAAACTGTTTTTT.